This TCR beta chain is from a study of blood T cell repertoires in COVID-19. Study information: Acute and convalescent COVID-19 specimens originated in the United States, Italy and Spain. T cells, B-cell-depleted T cells, or PBMCs provided the cDNA or gDNA that served as material.

Original processing methods: Nucleated cell number was recorded as an estimate derived from reference gene primer amplification. Sequencing was performed with immunoSEQ multiplex PCR; in TCRdb, only in-frame clones are kept and a portion is missing. V and J calls and clone size follow that table, whereas D and trimming were derived from the DNA. The sample yields more than 150,000 clones, nearly 90% seen once. The CDR3 loop spans 17 amino acids. This rearrangement joins TRBV21-1 to TRBJ1-2; the tabulated D call, TRBD1, remains unverified against the DNA. TRBV21-1 is labeled a pseudogene. The sequence derives from a man in his fifties with acute or convalescent COVID-19. Source material: peripheral blood. The CDR3 nucleotides are TGTGCCAGCATCTCAGAGGACAGGGGGCCCGATGGCTATGGCTACACCTTC. Its translation is CASISEDRGPDGYGYTF.